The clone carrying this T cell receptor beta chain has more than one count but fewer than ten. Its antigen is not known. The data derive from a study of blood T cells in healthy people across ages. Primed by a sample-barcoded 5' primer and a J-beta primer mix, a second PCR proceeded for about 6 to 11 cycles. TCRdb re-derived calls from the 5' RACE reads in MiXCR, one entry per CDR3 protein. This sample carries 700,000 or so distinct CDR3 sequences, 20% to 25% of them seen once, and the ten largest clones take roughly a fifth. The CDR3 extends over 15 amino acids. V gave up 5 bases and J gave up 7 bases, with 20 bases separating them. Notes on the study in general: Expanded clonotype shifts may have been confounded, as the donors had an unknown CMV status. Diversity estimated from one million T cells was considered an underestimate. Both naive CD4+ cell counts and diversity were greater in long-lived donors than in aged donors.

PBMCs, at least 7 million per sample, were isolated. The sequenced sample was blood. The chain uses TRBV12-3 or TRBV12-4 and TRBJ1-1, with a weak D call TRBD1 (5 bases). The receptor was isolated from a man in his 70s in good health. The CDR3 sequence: CASSNPQGFMDEAFF. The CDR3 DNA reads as TGTGCCAGCAGTAATCCTCAGGGTTTTATGGATGAAGCTTTCTTT.